This TCR beta chain is drawn from a study of blood T cell repertoires in COVID-19. For the study at large: PBMCs, B-cell-depleted T cells, or T cells provided the cDNA or gDNA that made up the material.

CDR1 SGHRS and CDR2 YFSETQ come from the germline V gene. The CDR3 consists of 14 residues. With 2 bases removed from V and 6 bases from J, the gap between germline ends came to 11 bases. The assay was immunoSEQ multiplex PCR, and TCRdb's table has in-frame clones only and misses some. Of fewer than 250,000 clones in the sample, less than 85% were seen once. This receptor was identified in a woman aged 50 to 65 with acute or convalescent COVID-19. The V call is TRBV5-1, the J call TRBJ1-4; possibly TRBD1 for D (6 bases). Source material: peripheral blood. The DNA of the CDR3 is TGCGCCAGCAGCTTCAGCAGACAGGATGAAAAACTGTTTTTT. Translating it yields CASSFSRQDEKLFF.